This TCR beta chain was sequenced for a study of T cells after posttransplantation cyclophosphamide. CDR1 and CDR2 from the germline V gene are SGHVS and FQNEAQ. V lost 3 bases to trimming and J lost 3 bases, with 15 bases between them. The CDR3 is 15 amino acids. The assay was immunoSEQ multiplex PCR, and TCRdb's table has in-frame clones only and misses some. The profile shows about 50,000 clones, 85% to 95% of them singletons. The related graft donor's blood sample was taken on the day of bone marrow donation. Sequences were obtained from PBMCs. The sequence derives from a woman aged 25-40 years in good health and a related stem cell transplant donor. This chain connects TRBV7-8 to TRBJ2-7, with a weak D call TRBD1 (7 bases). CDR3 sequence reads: CASSFGGGAFYEQYF. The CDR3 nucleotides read TGTGCCAGCAGCTTCGGAGGGGGCGCTTTCTACGAGCAGTACTTC.